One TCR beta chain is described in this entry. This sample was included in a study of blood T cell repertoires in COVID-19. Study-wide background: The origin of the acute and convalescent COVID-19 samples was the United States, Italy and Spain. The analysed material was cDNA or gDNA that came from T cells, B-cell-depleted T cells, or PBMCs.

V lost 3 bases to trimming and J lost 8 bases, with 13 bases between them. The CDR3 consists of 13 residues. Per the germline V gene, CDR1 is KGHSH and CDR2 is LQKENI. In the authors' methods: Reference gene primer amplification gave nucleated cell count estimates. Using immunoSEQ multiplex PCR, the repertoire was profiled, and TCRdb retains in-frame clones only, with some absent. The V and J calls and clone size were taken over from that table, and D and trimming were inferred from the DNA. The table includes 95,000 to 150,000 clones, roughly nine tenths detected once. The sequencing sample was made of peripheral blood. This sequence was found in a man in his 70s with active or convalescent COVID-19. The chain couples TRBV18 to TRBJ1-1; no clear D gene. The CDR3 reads CASSPPEGPEAFF. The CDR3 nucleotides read TGTGCCAGCTCACCGCCGGAGGGTCCCGAAGCTTTCTTT.